Listed below are T cell receptor beta chains from one sample, sequenced in a study of blood T cell repertoires in COVID-19. Sequenced by immunoSEQ multiplex PCR; TCRdb stores in-frame clones only, minus some. This sample carries 200,000 to 300,000 clones, 70% to 90% of them seen once, and the ten largest clones take less than 0.9%. The sequenced material came from PBMCs or T cells enriched from blood (not recorded which). Every receptor here comes from a man aged 45-60 years who had been exposed to COVID-19. The CDR3 runs from the conserved cysteine through the conserved F or W. A D gene is named only where the DNA matches it firmly. Some rows have no size entry. The others give once, few or many, or a class for an expanded clone.

d_gene: TRBD1
j_gene: TRBJ1-2
abundance: -
v_gene: TRBV28
CDR3nt: TGTGCCAGCAGTTCCCCCCCCCAGGGGGCGTACTATGGCTACACCTTC
CDR3aa: CASSSPPQGAYYGYTF

d_gene: TRBD1
j_gene: TRBJ2-7
abundance: once
v_gene: TRBV5-1
CDR3nt: TGCGCCAGTAGACGGTTAGGGGGGACAGGCTCCTACGAGCAGTACTTC
CDR3aa: CASRRLGGTGSYEQYF

d_gene: TRBD1
j_gene: TRBJ2-2
abundance: -
v_gene: TRBV9
CDR3nt: TGTGCCAGCAGCGTAGTAATAGGACAGGGAATCGGGGAGCTGTTTTTT
CDR3aa: CASSVVIGQGIGELFF

d_gene: TRBD2
j_gene: TRBJ2-7
abundance: -
v_gene: TRBV5-1
CDR3nt: TGCGCCAGCAGCCCGGGGGGGAGTATGACCCACGAGCAGTACTTC
CDR3aa: CASSPGGSMTHEQYF

d_gene: -
j_gene: TRBJ1-5
abundance: once
v_gene: TRBV9
CDR3nt: TGTGCCAGCAGCGTAGGTAATGACGGCGGGCCCCAGCATTTT
CDR3aa: CASSVGNDGGPQHF

d_gene: -
j_gene: TRBJ2-2
abundance: -
v_gene: TRBV5-1
CDR3nt: TGCGCCAGCACCTACTCGACAAGCTCCCGCACCGGGGAGCTGTTTTTT
CDR3aa: CASTYSTSSRTGELFF

d_gene: -
j_gene: TRBJ1-2
abundance: -
v_gene: TRBV19
CDR3nt: TGTGCCAGTAGTTTTAGGCAGGGAAGTGGCTACACCTTC
CDR3aa: CASSFRQGSGYTF

d_gene: TRBD1
j_gene: TRBJ1-6
abundance: -
v_gene: TRBV28
CDR3nt: TGTGCCAGCGGAGGGACAGGGGTTTCACCCCTCCACTTT
CDR3aa: CASGGTGVSPLHF

d_gene: -
j_gene: TRBJ1-1
abundance: -
v_gene: TRBV24-1
CDR3nt: TGTGCCACCAGTGACCCAGCCGCGGGCCCCGATGAAGCTTTCTTT
CDR3aa: CATSDPAAGPDEAFF

d_gene: TRBD1
j_gene: TRBJ1-2
abundance: -
v_gene: TRBV28
CDR3nt: TGTGCCACCAAGGACAGGGGGAGTTTTTGGAACTATGGCTACACCTTC
CDR3aa: CATKDRGSFWNYGYTF

d_gene: -
j_gene: TRBJ2-1
abundance: -
v_gene: TRBV4-2
CDR3nt: TGTGCCAGCAGCCTACCGGGAAGGGCTGACAATGAGCAGTTCTTC
CDR3aa: CASSLPGRADNEQFF

d_gene: -
j_gene: TRBJ1-2
abundance: -
v_gene: TRBV24-1
CDR3nt: TGTGCCACCAGTGTCCGGGAGGGGTATGGCTACACCTTC
CDR3aa: CATSVREGYGYTF

d_gene: -
j_gene: TRBJ1-1
abundance: -
v_gene: TRBV6-5
CDR3nt: TGTGCCAGCAGTTACAGGCAGGGAAAGACTGAAGCTTTCTTT
CDR3aa: CASSYRQGKTEAFF

d_gene: -
j_gene: TRBJ1-4
abundance: -
v_gene: TRBV7-2
CDR3nt: TGTGCCAGCAGCTTCCGACAGGAACTGTTTTTT
CDR3aa: CASSFRQELFF

d_gene: -
j_gene: TRBJ1-5
abundance: -
v_gene: TRBV7-9
CDR3nt: TGTGCCAGCAGCTTAGTAGGGGATCAGCCCCAGCATTTT
CDR3aa: CASSLVGDQPQHF

d_gene: -
j_gene: TRBJ2-2
abundance: -
v_gene: TRBV9
CDR3nt: TGTGCCAGCAGCGTAGCTGGGTCAGGGCTGGGGGAGCTGTTTTTT
CDR3aa: CASSVAGSGLGELFF

d_gene: TRBD1
j_gene: TRBJ1-2
abundance: -
v_gene: TRBV24-1
CDR3nt: TGTGCCACCAGTGATCCTCGGACAGGGAACTATGGCTACACCTTC
CDR3aa: CATSDPRTGNYGYTF

d_gene: -
j_gene: TRBJ2-2
abundance: -
v_gene: TRBV28
CDR3nt: TGTGCCAGCAGCCTAAGGACTGTCCCCGGGGAGCTGTTTTTT
CDR3aa: CASSLRTVPGELFF

d_gene: -
j_gene: TRBJ1-1
abundance: -
v_gene: TRBV19
CDR3nt: TGTGCCAGTAGTATACCGGGGATTAACACTGAAGCTTTCTTT
CDR3aa: CASSIPGINTEAFF

d_gene: -
j_gene: TRBJ2-1
abundance: -
v_gene: TRBV28
CDR3nt: TGTGCCAGCAGTTTATGGCTGGGGGGTGAGCAGTTCTTC
CDR3aa: CASSLWLGGEQFF

d_gene: TRBD1
j_gene: TRBJ1-1
abundance: -
v_gene: TRBV10-3
CDR3nt: TGTGCCACCCACCATGAACAGGGGAGAAACACTGAAGCTTTCTTT
CDR3aa: CATHHEQGRNTEAFF

d_gene: TRBD1
j_gene: TRBJ1-1
abundance: -
v_gene: TRBV2
CDR3nt: TGTGCCAGCAGCCGAGGGGGGACAGGGGCCGCGAACACTGAAGCTTTCTTT
CDR3aa: CASSRGGTGAANTEAFF

d_gene: -
j_gene: TRBJ2-2
abundance: -
v_gene: TRBV6-4
CDR3nt: TGTGCCAGCAGGACGGGACTCCCTTCCGGGGAGCTGTTTTTT
CDR3aa: CASRTGLPSGELFF

d_gene: -
j_gene: TRBJ1-4
abundance: -
v_gene: TRBV7-9
CDR3nt: TGTGCCAGCAGCCCAAAAGGAGAGGGAAGAGAAAAACTGTTTTTT
CDR3aa: CASSPKGEGREKLFF

d_gene: -
j_gene: TRBJ1-2
abundance: -
v_gene: TRBV5-6
CDR3nt: TGTGCCAGCAGCGTTACAGGGTATAGTGGCTACACCTTC
CDR3aa: CASSVTGYSGYTF

d_gene: TRBD2
j_gene: TRBJ2-1
abundance: -
v_gene: TRBV29-1
CDR3nt: TGCAGCGTAGCCCGGGGGTCTAGCGGGAGCAATGAGCAGTTCTTC
CDR3aa: CSVARGSSGSNEQFF

d_gene: -
j_gene: TRBJ2-5
abundance: -
v_gene: TRBV30
CDR3nt: TGTGCCTGGAAATGGCAAGGGGGAGAGACCCAGTACTTC
CDR3aa: CAWKWQGGETQYF

d_gene: -
j_gene: TRBJ2-1
abundance: -
v_gene: TRBV7-9
CDR3nt: TGTGCCAGCAGCTTAGGTTCGCGGAATGTTTTGGGTGAGCAGTTCTTC
CDR3aa: CASSLGSRNVLGEQFF

d_gene: -
j_gene: TRBJ2-2
abundance: few
v_gene: TRBV18
CDR3nt: TGTGCCAGCTCACCAAAGGGACAAATGAACACCGGGGAGCTGTTTTTT
CDR3aa: CASSPKGQMNTGELFF

d_gene: -
j_gene: TRBJ1-5
abundance: -
v_gene: TRBV2
CDR3nt: TGTGCCAGCAGAGTGGGGGGTCAGCCCCAGCATTTT
CDR3aa: CASRVGGQPQHF

d_gene: -
j_gene: TRBJ1-2
abundance: -
v_gene: TRBV19
CDR3nt: TGTGCCAGTAGTATACAGGTGGCAGGCTCTCTAAACTATGGCTACACCTTC
CDR3aa: CASSIQVAGSLNYGYTF

d_gene: -
j_gene: TRBJ2-3
abundance: -
v_gene: TRBV6-5
CDR3nt: TGTGCCAGCAGTCCCCTGCGGGACCCCCGAGATACGCAGTATTTT
CDR3aa: CASSPLRDPRDTQYF

d_gene: -
j_gene: TRBJ1-6
abundance: -
v_gene: TRBV27
CDR3nt: TGTGCCAGCAGTTTATTTCGCTCCTATAATTCACCCCTCCACTTT
CDR3aa: CASSLFRSYNSPLHF

d_gene: -
j_gene: TRBJ2-3
abundance: -
v_gene: TRBV4-1
CDR3nt: TGCGCCAGCAGAAAAGCTTTTGGCACAGATACGCAGTATTTT
CDR3aa: CASRKAFGTDTQYF

d_gene: -
j_gene: TRBJ1-2
abundance: -
v_gene: TRBV4-2
CDR3nt: TGTGCCAGCAGCCAAGTTGGGGCCGACTATGGCTACACCTTC
CDR3aa: CASSQVGADYGYTF

d_gene: -
j_gene: TRBJ1-1
abundance: -
v_gene: TRBV29-1
CDR3nt: TGCAGCGTTGTTAGGAGGTCTGCGATCACTGAAGCTTTCTTT
CDR3aa: CSVVRRSAITEAFF

d_gene: TRBD1
j_gene: TRBJ1-5
abundance: once
v_gene: TRBV28
CDR3nt: TGTGCCAGCCCACCAGGGACAGACTATAGCAATCAGCCCCAGCATTTT
CDR3aa: CASPPGTDYSNQPQHF